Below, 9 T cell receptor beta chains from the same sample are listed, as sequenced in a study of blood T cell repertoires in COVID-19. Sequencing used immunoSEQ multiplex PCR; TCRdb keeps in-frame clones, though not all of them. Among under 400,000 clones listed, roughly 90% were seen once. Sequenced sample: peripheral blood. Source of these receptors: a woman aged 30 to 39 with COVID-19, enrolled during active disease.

The CDR3 region has the DNA TGCAGTGCTAGTGAAACAGGGGCGGTTGGCTACACCTTC. This translates into CSASETGAVGYTF. This sequence joins TRBV20-1 and TRBJ1-2; 7 bases align to TRBD1. This CDR3 spans 13 amino acids. V dropped 3 bases and J dropped 7; count of bases not matched to a gene: 8. The germline V gene encodes CDR1 DFQATT and CDR2 SNEGSKA (reference sequence).

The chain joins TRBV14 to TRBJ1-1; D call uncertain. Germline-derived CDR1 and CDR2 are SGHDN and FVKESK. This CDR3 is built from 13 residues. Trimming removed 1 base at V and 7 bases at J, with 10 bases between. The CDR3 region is CASSQALGGEAFF. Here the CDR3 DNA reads TGTGCCAGCAGCCAAGCATTAGGAGGTGAAGCTTTCTTT.

The CDR3 region has the DNA TGTGCCAGCAGGCCTAGAACCGGGACACGGAATTCACCCCTCCACTTT. It specifies CASRPRTGTRNSPLHF. The chain combines TRBV2 with TRBJ1-6, with D maybe TRBD1 (6 bases). With 6 bases removed from V and 7 bases from J, the gap between germline ends came to 19 bases. CDR3 length equals 16 residues. CDR1 and CDR2 from the germline V gene are SNHLY and FYNNEI.

The CDR3 nucleotides read TGCGCCAGCAGCTTGGACCTGACGGGACTCGGCACCGGGGAGCTGTTTTTT. Encoded protein: CASSLDLTGLGTGELFF. The gene calls are TRBV5-1 and TRBJ2-2; a weak D match, TRBD2 (6 bases). V was trimmed by 0 bases and J by 4 bases, leaving 16 bases between them. This CDR3 is 17 amino acids long. Germline V CDR1 and CDR2: SGHRS, YFSETQ.

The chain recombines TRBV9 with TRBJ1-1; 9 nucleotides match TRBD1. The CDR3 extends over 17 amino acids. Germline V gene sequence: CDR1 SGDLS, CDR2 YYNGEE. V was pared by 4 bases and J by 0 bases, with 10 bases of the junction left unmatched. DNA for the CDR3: TGTGCCAGCAGCAAACAGACCGGGACAGGGTTGAACACTGAAGCTTTCTTT. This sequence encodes CASSKQTGTGLNTEAFF.

The CDR3 loop reads CASSLRKGYTGELFF. In nucleotides, the CDR3 is TGTGCCAGCAGCTTGAGAAAGGGGTACACCGGGGAGCTGTTTTTT. The V call is TRBV5-4, the J call TRBJ2-2; tentative D call: TRBD1 (5 bases). The CDR3 has 15 amino acids. The V gene's germline CDR1 is SGHNT and CDR2 YYREEE (reference sequence). With 1 base removed from V and 3 bases from J, the gap between germline ends came to 10 bases.

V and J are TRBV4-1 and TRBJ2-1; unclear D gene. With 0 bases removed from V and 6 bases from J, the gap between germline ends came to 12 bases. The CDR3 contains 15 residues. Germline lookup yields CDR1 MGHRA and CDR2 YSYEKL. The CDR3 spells CASSQETNIPNEQFF. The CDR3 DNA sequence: TGCGCCAGCAGCCAAGAAACTAACATCCCCAATGAGCAGTTCTTC.

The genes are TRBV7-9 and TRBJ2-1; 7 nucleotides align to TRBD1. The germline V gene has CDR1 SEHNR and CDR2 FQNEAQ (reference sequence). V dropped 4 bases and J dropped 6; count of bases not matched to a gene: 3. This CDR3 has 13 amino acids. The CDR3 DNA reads TGTGCCAGCAGCTCAGGGACAGCCAATGAGCAGTTCTTC. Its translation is CASSSGTANEQFF.

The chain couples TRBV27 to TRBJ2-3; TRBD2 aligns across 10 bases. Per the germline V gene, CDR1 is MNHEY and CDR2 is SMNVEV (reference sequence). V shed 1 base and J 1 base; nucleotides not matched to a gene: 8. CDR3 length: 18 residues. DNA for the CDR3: TGTGCCAGCAGTTTATGGGCTAGCGGGAGTGGGGGCACAGATACGCAGTATTTT. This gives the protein CASSLWASGSGGTDTQYF.